This T cell receptor (beta chain) was captured in a study of spatial heterogeneity in lung cancer (dated by TCRdb to the late 2010s). Background on the whole study: Beta-chain transcripts were consistently detected in greater numbers than alpha-chain transcripts, which likely reflects a higher abundance of beta-chain transcripts. In the raw uncorrected reads, each unique combination of TCR and UMI appeared more than ten times on average. The study quantitatively compared TCR alpha and beta repertoires across multiple tumor regions, matched nontumor lung and blood in non-small cell lung cancer. Nonsynonymous mutation counts, determined by whole-exome sequencing of tumor tissue, were related to features of the TCR repertoire. At surgery, both alpha and beta chains were TCR-sequenced in about 200 tumor regions, fewer than 80 matched nontumor lung samples and 50 to 60 PBMC samples.

From the cysteine up to the phenylalanine, the CDR3 has a length of 16 residues. Kept here is only the CDR3 DNA, which spans 48 bases and is read in frame from base 1. CDR1 DFQATT and CDR2 SNEGSKA are derived from the germline V gene (reference sequence). Clipping removes 5 bases from V and 1 base from J, with 12 as the unmatched junction base count. The method was 5' RACE. Instrument on record: NextSeq 500. To allow correction of PCR and sequencing errors, the TCR library protocol tagged every TCR cDNA molecule with a unique molecular identifier. Turning to the authors' computational methods: TCR identification, UMI-based error correction and CDR3 extraction were performed with Decombinator tools. TCRs above a frequency of 2 per 1,000, corresponding to the top 1% of the tumor frequency distribution, were defined as expanded. Renyi diversity was calculated using the R vegan package after each repertoire was subsampled 100 times to 5,000 TCRs. CDR3 similarity networks were built from amino acid triplet string-kernel similarity, with CDR3s being connected when pairwise similarity was above 0.82. Using fastp trimming at Q25 and MiXCR clonotype assembly, TCRdb reanalyzed the public sequencing data and kept in-frame beta chains. One record per CDR3 amino acid sequence lists the most common genes and DNA. None of the V and J calls come from the authors' own analysis; TCRdb made them. The sample has approximately 40,000 distinct CDR3 sequences on record, about 6.5% of them singletons. Roughly 45% of the sample lies in the top ten.

This sample's time point label indicates: sample taken at primary tumor resection. Samples were obtained from approximately 77 patients with early-stage, untreated non-small cell lung cancer from the lung TRACERx cohort. TCR sequencing used whole RNA extracted from tumor and nontumor lung tissue, or from cryopreserved PBMC samples, without cell sorting. A patient was chosen for TCR sequencing only when enough RNA was available from at least two tumor regions. General study outcomes and caveats: Ubiquitous expanded tumor TCRs were detected in blood more often at tumor resection than at routine follow-up. Additional single-cell paired TCR alpha and beta sequencing was considered necessary to confirm, at a functional level, the hypothesis that regional TCRs recognize regional mutations.

This clonotype was seen a few times. This clone's antigen is unknown. Within one base of it there is no much larger clone, and no base qualities were kept. The source of this sequence is a female donor with early-stage non-small cell lung cancer. Material: PBMCs, obtained at surgery. In this chain, TRBV20-1 is recombined with TRBJ2-7; TRBD2 lines up with 9 middle nucleotides. The nucleotides are TGCAGTGCTTCTAACTTAGGACTAGCGCGATCCTACGAGCAGTACTTC. Its protein is CSASNLGLARSYEQYF.